This T cell receptor beta chain was recorded in a study of identical twins (TCRdb year 2016). About the investigation overall: To test whether fetal clonotypes persist, this study deep-sequenced TCR alpha and beta repertoires from monozygotic twins, from unrelated adults of various ages, and from cord blood. Replicate twin experiments were performed at different times using different library preparation protocols to rule out contamination. Study-wide findings and limitations: Invariant T cells such as MAIT and iNKT could partly confound zero-insertion analyses, although diverse VJ usage argued against such confounding for most clonotypes. Compared with coincidental sharing between unrelated individuals, out-of-frame TCR alpha sequences shared between twins had an excess of sequences with low generation probability. Excess twin sharing in beta out-of-frame sequences was weaker because fewer shared sequences lowered the signal-to-noise ratio. Abundant cord blood beta clonotypes had fewer insertions, young adult naive repertoires showed a similar but weaker trend, and memory repertoires showed no such trend. Because the same donors could not be followed over many years, the conclusions depended on cross-sectional statistical analysis. In monozygotic twins, recombination models systematically underestimated out-of-frame TCR alpha sharing, but the models matched the sharing seen between unrelated individuals.

The CDR3 sequence holds 13 residues, the cysteine and phenylalanine included. Only the CDR3 part of the read is kept: 39 bases, read in frame from the first base. The germline ends are 4 bases apart after V is trimmed by 2 bases and J by 2 bases. From a lookup of the germline V gene, CDR1 and CDR2 are MNHNS and SASEGT. Every donor in the study was a healthy Caucasian. Three pairs of female monozygotic twins, all aged roughly 18 to 29 years, were included in the twin cohort. RNA for TCR libraries was isolated from peripheral blood mononuclear cells. This clonotype was observed once. No cognate antigen has been identified for it. No base qualities exist here, and no much larger clone lies one base off it. Evidence from one read is weak. Library creation used 5' RACE. The instrument given in TCRdb is Illumina HiSeq 2000. Template switching added a universal primer binding site, and the final cDNA carried a unique molecular identifier that allowed TCR cDNA molecules to be counted accurately. Specific primers in the conserved constant-segment region were used to synthesize first-strand cDNA for the TCR alpha and beta chains. Each cDNA library was double barcoded, with a SMART-Mk sample barcode plus Illumina barcodes, to control for contamination. TruSeq adapter sequences along with Illumina sample barcodes were introduced in two successive PCR steps. TCR alpha and beta cDNA libraries were sequenced on the Illumina HiSeq platform with custom primers. On the authors' methods: MiGEC processed the raw reads to extract unique molecular identifiers, while MiXCR was used to determine the CDR3 positions. Recombination models were inferred per individual with the repgenHMM and IGoR tools using an EM algorithm. Shared clonotypes were analyzed with the tcR package in R, and sharing was normalized by the product of cloneset sizes. To study raw recombination without the effects of thymic and clonal selection, out-of-frame nonproductive sequences were analyzed. TCRdb reprocessing: public reads trimmed at Q25 with fastp, clones called with MiXCR, in-frame beta chains kept. CDR3 protein duplicates are merged, each entry listing the most common genes and DNA. Clone size and V and J calls follow TCRdb, not the original study. The sample yields roughly 720,000 distinct CDR3 sequences; 15% to 20% were counted once. The ten largest clones represent around 13% of the sample.

These records were also assigned to another study, of T cells expressing NK-cell markers. The second study's authors report: TCR beta-chain repertoires were profiled in sorted CD3+CD56+NKG2C+, CD3+CD56+NKG2C- and CD3+CD56-NKG2C+ T-cell subsets from about 8 donors. Of the eight sequenced donors, seven were found to be HCMV-seropositive and one was found to be HCMV-seronegative. To restrict sorting to alphabetaTCR-expressing T cells, an anti-gammadeltaTCR antibody was added in several experiments. For several donors, the dominant CD3+CD56+NKG2C+ clonotypes were among the top 10 CD8+ clonotypes and accounted for about 1.0-7.0% of CD8+ T cells. Those dominant clonotypes were again the most abundant among CD3+CD56-NKG2C+ cells in a few donors, at roughly 25-60.1%. It remained unclear whether the expanded NKG2C-expressing T cell clones were specific for HCMV antigens. All eight donors whose samples were sequenced were randomly selected healthy volunteers, three of them men and five women. HCMV-specific IgG was detected in serum with a commercial ELISA kit to determine HCMV serostatus. For over five donors, unsorted PBMC were also used to sequence bulk peripheral blood T-cell repertoires. Reads were demultiplexed and grouped by UMI with MIGEC, and clonotypes were assembled and quantified with MiTCR. To remove erroneous sequences, TCR cDNA sequences were retained only when supported by two or more reads. Downstream repertoire analysis used the tcR package, and clonotypes were matched across fractions by CDR3 nucleotide sequence plus V segment. VDJmatch was used to annotate antigen specificity against VDJdb, with one amino acid substitution in CDR3 allowed.

Sequenced material: PBMCs. The clonotype comes from a woman under 30 in good health. The rearranged chain carries TRBV6-1 and TRBJ2-1; too little of a D gene remains to name it. The sequenced DNA: TGTGCCAGCAGTGAACAGACCTACAATGAGCAGTTCTTC. This translates into CASSEQTYNEQFF.